Shown below are 5 T cell receptor beta chains from a single sample sequenced in a study of cytomegalovirus exposure and HLA in healthy donors. Primers: 60 Vbeta forward and 13 Jbeta reverse. Profiled with immunoSEQ multiplex PCR; TCRdb holds only in-frame clones, not every one. This sample's table has roughly 220,000 clones. Material for sequencing was PBMCs. These receptors all stem from a girl aged 2 to 10 in good health and CMV-seropositive.

This chain links TRBV28 with TRBJ2-7; the match to TRBD2 covers 7 bases. CDR1 and CDR2 from the germline V gene are MDHEN and SYDVKM. The CDR3 is 14 amino acids. V was clipped by 4 bases and J by 7 bases; unmatched bases: 10. The CDR3 is CASSSAGSLREQYF. The CDR3 nucleotides read TGTGCCAGCAGTTCAGCGGGAAGCCTGAGGGAGCAGTACTTC.

This chain connects TRBV11-2 to TRBJ2-7; D might be TRBD1 (5 bases). Germline values: CDR1 SGHAT, CDR2 FQNNGV. The ends were cut back, 2 bases at V and 2 bases at J, with 10 bases in the middle. The CDR3 loop spans 14 amino acids. CDR3 coding DNA: TGTGCCAGCAGCTTATCTACAGGACCCTACGAGCAGTACTTC. Protein sequence: CASSLSTGPYEQYF.

The V and J genes are TRBV6-6 and TRBJ1-3, with 8 bases aligning to TRBD1. CDR1 is MNHNY, CDR2 SVGAGI, per germline (reference sequence). The V gene end was trimmed by 0 bases and the J gene end by 2 bases; junction bases not matched to a gene: 0. This CDR3 region has 15 residues. CDR3 DNA: TGTGCCAGCAGTTACTCGACAGGGGCTGGAAACACCATATATTTT. The encoded protein is CASSYSTGAGNTIYF.

The rearrangement joins TRBV28 to TRBJ1-2, with 8 bases lining up with TRBD1. The length of the CDR3 is 17 residues. V gave up 7 bases and J gave up 5 bases; unmatched junction bases: 18. The germline V gene encodes CDR1 MDHEN and CDR2 SYDVKM. The CDR3 protein is CASTQLGQGPALYGYTF. In DNA form, the CDR3 reads TGTGCCAGCACGCAACTTGGACAGGGCCCAGCCTTATATGGCTACACCTTC.

This chain links TRBV27 with TRBJ1-1, with 10 bases matching TRBD1. The CDR3 totals 15 residues. Germline trimming cut 3 bases from V and 11 bases from J; bases unmatched to any gene: 12. Germline assignment: CDR1 MNHEY and CDR2 SMNVEV (reference sequence). The CDR3 sequence is CASSFGTGEPSYAFF. Here the CDR3 DNA reads TGTGCCAGCAGTTTTGGGACAGGGGAGCCGAGCTATGCTTTCTTT.